This T cell receptor beta chain was documented in a study of T cell clones after liver transplantation. The wider study: Liver transplant recipients had immunosuppression withdrawal attempted within 2 years. Post-transplant blood was tracked for graft-donor-reactive T cell clones identified in a pre-transplant mixed lymphocyte reaction. The study's findings and limits: Low donor cell numbers restricted donor-reactive repertoire measurement in two subjects.

As regards this clone: Its matching antigen is unknown.

CD3+CD4+ and CD3+CD8+ cells were FACS-sorted from thawed unstimulated PBMCs. Per germline, CDR1 MNHEY and CDR2 SMNVEV (reference sequence). J gave up 1 base and V 4 bases, and 5 bases lay outside the gene matches. The CDR3 has 16 amino acids. Method: immunoSEQ multiplex PCR; TCRdb's copy keeps in-frame clones and lacks some. The data contain around 20,000 clones, approximately 88% of them seen just once; the ten biggest clones take up about an eighth. Sequencing was performed on CD8+ T cells from blood, taken before liver transplant. V gene TRBV27 combines with J gene TRBJ2-2, with 8 bases lining up with TRBD1. The source of this sequence is a human donor who received a liver transplant. The CDR3, as DNA: TGTGCCAGCAGTTCAACCGGGACAGGGAACACCGGGGAGCTGTTTTTT. Translated, it gives CASSSTGTGNTGELFF.